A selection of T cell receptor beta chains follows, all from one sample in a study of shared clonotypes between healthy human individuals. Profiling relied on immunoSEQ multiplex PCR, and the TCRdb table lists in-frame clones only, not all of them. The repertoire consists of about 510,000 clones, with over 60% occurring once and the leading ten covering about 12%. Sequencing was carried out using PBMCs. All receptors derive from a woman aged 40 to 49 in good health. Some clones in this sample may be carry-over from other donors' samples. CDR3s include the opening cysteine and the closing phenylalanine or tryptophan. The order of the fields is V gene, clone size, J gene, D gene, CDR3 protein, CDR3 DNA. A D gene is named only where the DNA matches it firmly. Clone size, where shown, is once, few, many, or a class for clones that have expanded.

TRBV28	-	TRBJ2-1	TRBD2	CASSLWTSGYNEQFF	TGTGCCAGCAGTTTATGGACTAGCGGGTACAATGAGCAGTTCTTC
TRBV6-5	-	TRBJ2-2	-	CASSYSVKTPTGELFF	TGTGCCAGCAGTTACTCGGTGAAGACACCCACCGGGGAGCTGTTTTTT
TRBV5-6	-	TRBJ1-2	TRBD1	CASTGGLDRDGYTF	TGTGCCAGCACGGGGGGACTTGACAGGGATGGCTACACCTTC
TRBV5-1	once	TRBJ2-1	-	CASSLAPYNEQFF	TGCGCCAGCAGCTTGGCGCCCTACAATGAGCAGTTCTTC
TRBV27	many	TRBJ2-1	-	CASGFIGNEQFF	TGTGCCAGCGGATTTATAGGGAATGAGCAGTTCTTC
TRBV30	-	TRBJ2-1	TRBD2	CAWRGGLAGVLSEQFF	TGTGCCTGGAGGGGGGGCCTAGCGGGAGTTTTAAGTGAGCAGTTCTTC
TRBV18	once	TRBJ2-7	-	CASSWGSSYEQYF	TGTGCCAGCTCATGGGGCAGCTCCTACGAGCAGTACTTC
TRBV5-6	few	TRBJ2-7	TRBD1	CASSLRQGTGEQYF	TGTGCCAGCAGCTTGCGACAGGGAACCGGCGAGCAGTACTTC
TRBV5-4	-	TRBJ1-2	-	CASSTQDRAAYGYTF	TGTGCCAGCAGCACCCAGGACCGGGCAGCCTATGGCTACACCTTC
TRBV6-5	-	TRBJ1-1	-	CASSYSPTTEAFF	TGTGCCAGCAGTTACTCCCCAACCACTGAAGCTTTCTTT
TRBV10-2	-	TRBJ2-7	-	CASSEDYEQYF	TGCGCCAGCAGTGAGGACTACGAGCAGTACTTC
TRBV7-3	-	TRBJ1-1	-	CASSLIGRGHMNTEAFF	TGTGCCAGCAGCTTAATCGGCAGGGGTCATATGAACACTGAAGCTTTCTTT
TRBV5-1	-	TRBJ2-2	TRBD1	CASSTGQGTGELFF	TGCGCCAGCAGCACCGGACAGGGCACCGGGGAGCTGTTTTTT
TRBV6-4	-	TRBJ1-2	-	CASSDGSEGGGGYTF	TGTGCCAGCAGTGACGGATCGGAGGGGGGCGGAGGCTACACCTTC